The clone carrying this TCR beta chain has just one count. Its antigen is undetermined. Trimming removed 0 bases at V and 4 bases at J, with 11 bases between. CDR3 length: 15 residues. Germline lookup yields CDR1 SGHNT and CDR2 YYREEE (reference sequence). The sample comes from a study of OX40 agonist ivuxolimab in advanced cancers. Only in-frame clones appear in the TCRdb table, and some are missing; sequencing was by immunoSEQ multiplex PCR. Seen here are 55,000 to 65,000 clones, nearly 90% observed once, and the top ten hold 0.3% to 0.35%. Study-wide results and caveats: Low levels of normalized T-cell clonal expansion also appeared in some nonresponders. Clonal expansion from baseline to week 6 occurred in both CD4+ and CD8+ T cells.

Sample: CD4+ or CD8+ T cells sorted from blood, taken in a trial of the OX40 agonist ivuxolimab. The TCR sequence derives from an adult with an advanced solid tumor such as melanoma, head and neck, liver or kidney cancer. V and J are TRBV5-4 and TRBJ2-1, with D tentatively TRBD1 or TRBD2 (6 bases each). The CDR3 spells CASSLAGANYNEQFF. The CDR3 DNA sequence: TGTGCCAGCAGCTTGGCGGGGGCCAATTACAATGAGCAGTTCTTC.